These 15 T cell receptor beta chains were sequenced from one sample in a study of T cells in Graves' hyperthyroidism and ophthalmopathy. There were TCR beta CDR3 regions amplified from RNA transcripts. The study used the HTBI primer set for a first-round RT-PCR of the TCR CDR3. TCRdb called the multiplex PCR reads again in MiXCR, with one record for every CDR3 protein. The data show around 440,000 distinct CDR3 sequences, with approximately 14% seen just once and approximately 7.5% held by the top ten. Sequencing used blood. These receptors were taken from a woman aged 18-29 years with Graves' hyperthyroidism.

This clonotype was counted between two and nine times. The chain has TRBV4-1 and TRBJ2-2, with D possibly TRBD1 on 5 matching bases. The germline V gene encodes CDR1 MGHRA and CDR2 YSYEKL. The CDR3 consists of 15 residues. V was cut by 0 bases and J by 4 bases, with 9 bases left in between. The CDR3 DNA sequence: TGCGCCAGCAGCCAAGACAGGGCGGCCACCGGGGAGCTGTTTTTT. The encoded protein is CASSQDRAATGELFF.

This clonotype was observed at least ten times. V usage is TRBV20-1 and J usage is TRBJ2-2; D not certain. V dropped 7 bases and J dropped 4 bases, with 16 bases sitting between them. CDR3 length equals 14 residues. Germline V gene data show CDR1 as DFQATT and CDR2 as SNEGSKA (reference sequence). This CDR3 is CSVADTTGTGELFF. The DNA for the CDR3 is TGCAGTGTTGCCGACACGACTGGCACCGGGGAGCTGTTTTTT.

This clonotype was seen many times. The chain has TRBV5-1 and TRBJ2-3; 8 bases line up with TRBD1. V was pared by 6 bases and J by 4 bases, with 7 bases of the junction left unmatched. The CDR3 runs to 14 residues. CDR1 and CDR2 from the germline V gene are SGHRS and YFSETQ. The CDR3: CASTFQGASDTQYF. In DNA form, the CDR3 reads TGCGCCAGCACCTTTCAGGGGGCCTCAGATACGCAGTATTTT.

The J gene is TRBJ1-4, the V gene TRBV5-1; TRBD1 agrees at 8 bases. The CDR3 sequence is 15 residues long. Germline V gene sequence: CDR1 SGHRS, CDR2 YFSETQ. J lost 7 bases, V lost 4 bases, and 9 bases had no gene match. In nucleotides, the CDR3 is TGCGCCAGCAGCGGTGGACAGGGTGGAGGTGAAAAACTGTTTTTT. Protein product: CASSGGQGGGEKLFF.

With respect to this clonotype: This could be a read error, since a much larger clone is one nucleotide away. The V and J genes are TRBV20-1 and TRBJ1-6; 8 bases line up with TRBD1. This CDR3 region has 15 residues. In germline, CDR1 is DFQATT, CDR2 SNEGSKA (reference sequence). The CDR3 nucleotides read TGCAGTGCTAGAGGGGACAGGAGTTCAAATTCACCCCTCGACTTT. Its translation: CSARGDRSSNSPLDF.

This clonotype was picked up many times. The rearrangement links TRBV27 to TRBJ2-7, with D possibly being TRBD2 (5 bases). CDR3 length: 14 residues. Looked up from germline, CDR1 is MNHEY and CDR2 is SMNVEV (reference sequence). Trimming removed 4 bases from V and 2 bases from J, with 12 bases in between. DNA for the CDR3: TGTGCCAGCAGTTCCCTCGACTACCCCTACGAGCAGTACTTC. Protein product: CASSSLDYPYEQYF.

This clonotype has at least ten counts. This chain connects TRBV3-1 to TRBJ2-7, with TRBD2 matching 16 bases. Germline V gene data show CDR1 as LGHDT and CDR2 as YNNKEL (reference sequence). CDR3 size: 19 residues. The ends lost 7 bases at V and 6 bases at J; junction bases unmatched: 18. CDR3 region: CASTNGLGTSGGVEGEQYF. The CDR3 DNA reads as TGTGCCAGCACCAATGGATTGGGGACTAGCGGGGGGGTGGAAGGCGAGCAGTACTTC.

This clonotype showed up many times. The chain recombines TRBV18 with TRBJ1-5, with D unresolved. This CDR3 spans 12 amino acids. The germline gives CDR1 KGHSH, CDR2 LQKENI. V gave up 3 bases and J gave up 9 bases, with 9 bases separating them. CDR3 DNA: TGTGCCAGCTCACCTGCAGAGGGGCCCCAGCATTTT. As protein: CASSPAEGPQHF.

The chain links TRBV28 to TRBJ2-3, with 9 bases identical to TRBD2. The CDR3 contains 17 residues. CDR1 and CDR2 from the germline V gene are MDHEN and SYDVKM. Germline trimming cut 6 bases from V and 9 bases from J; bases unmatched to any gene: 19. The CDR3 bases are TGTGCCAGCAGACCATTAGGGGTTGCGGGGGGGGGGCGAACGCAGTATTTT. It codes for CASRPLGVAGGGRTQYF. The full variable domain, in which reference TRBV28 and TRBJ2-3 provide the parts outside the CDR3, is DVKVTQSSRYLVKRTGEKVFLECVQDMDHENMFWYRQDPGLGLRLIYFSYDVKMKEKGDIPEGYSVSREKKERFSLILESASTNQTSMYLCASRPLGVAGGGRTQYFGPGTRLTVL.

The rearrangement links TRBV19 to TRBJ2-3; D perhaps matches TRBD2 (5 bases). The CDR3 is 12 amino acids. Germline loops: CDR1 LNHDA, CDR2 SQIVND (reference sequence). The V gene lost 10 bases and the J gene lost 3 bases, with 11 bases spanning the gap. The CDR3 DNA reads TGTGCCACTGGACTTGGGACAGATACGCAGTATTTT. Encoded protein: CATGLGTDTQYF.

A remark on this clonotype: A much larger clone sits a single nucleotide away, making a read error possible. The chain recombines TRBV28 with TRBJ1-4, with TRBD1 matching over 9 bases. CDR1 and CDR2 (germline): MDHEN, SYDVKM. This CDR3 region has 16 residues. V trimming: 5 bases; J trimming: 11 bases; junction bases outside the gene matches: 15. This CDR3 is CASSPASGTGSDKLFF. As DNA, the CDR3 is TGTGCCAGCAGTCCAGCTTCCGGGACAGGGAGTGACAAACTGTTTTTT.

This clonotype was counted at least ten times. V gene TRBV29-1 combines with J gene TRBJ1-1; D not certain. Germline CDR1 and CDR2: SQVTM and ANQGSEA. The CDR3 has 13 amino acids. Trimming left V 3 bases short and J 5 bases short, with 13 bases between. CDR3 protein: CSVDPGEGTEAFF. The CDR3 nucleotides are TGCAGCGTTGATCCGGGTGAAGGTACTGAAGCTTTCTTT.

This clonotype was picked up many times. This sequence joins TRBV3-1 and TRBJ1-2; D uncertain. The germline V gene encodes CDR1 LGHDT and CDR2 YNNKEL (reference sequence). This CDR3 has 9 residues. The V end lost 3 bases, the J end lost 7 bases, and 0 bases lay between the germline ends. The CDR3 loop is CASSHGYTF. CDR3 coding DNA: TGTGCCAGCAGCCATGGCTACACCTTC.

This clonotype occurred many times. CDR3 in DNA: TGTGCCAGCAGTGAGGAACAGGGTTATGGCTACACCTTC. Amino acids: CASSEEQGYGYTF. The chain links TRBV6-1 to TRBJ1-2; perhaps TRBD1 as D (6 bases). The CDR3 loop spans 13 amino acids. Germline V gene sequence: CDR1 MNHNS, CDR2 SASEGT. V lost 3 bases and J 5 bases, leaving 10 bases between the germline ends.

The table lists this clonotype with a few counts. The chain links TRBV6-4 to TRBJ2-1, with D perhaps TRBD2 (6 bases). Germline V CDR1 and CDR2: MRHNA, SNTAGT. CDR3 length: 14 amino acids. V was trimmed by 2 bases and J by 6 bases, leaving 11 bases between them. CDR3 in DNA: TGTGCCAGCAGTGACATGGTCGGGGGCAATGAGCAGTTCTTC. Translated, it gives CASSDMVGGNEQFF.